This passage covers 21 T cell receptor beta chains from one sample sequenced in a study of blood T cell repertoires in COVID-19. Profiled with immunoSEQ multiplex PCR; TCRdb holds only in-frame clones, not every one. This sample yields about 500,000 clones, of which approximately 92% are seen a single time; roughly 0.84% belongs to the top ten. Sequenced input: peripheral blood. Every receptor here comes from a man aged 18-30 years with COVID-19, enrolled during active disease.

The chain couples TRBV5-4 to TRBJ1-2; D is perhaps TRBD1 (6 bases). The ends were cut back, 4 bases at V and 1 base at J, with 14 bases in the middle. This CDR3 is 15 amino acids long. CDR1 and CDR2 from the germline V gene are SGHNT and YYREEE (reference sequence). The CDR3 reads CASSPGQPFNYGYTF. The CDR3 DNA sequence: TGTGCCAGCAGCCCCGGACAGCCTTTTAACTATGGCTACACCTTC.

The chain employs TRBV18 and TRBJ1-5; 7 bases agree with TRBD1. This CDR3 comprises 15 residues. CDR1 KGHSH and CDR2 LQKENI come from the germline V gene. Unmatched junction bases numbered 8, after V lost 4 bases and J lost 5 bases. The CDR3 nucleotides read TGTGCCAGCTCACGTACGGCAGGGGGGTATCAGCCCCAGCATTTT. It translates to CASSRTAGGYQPQHF.

The chain joins TRBV4-1 to TRBJ1-6; TRBD1 aligns across 9 bases. With V trimmed by 3 bases and J by 14 bases, 11 bases remained unmatched. CDR3 size: 15 residues. The V gene's germline CDR1 is MGHRA and CDR2 YSYEKL. Here the CDR3 DNA reads TGCGCCAGCAGCCAGCCGGGACAGGGATTGAAAACCCTCCACTTT. As protein: CASSQPGQGLKTLHF.

The chain couples TRBV5-1 to TRBJ2-3; possible D gene TRBD2, 6 bases. CDR3 length: 14 residues. The V end was cut by 4 bases, the J end by 0 bases, with 9 bases between. The V gene's germline CDR1 is SGHRS and CDR2 YFSETQ. CDR3 sequence: CASSGGSSTDTQYF. The CDR3 DNA reads as TGCGCCAGCAGCGGGGGGTCTAGCACAGATACGCAGTATTTT.

V gene TRBV3-1 (or the pseudogene TRBV3-2) combines with J gene TRBJ2-7, with 7 bases matching TRBD2. Germline assignment: CDR1 LGHDT and CDR2 YNNKEL (reference sequence). CDR3 length equals 15 residues. The ends lost 0 bases at V and 7 bases at J; junction bases unmatched: 9. The CDR3 region is CASSQDFGRGWEQYF. The CDR3 coding sequence is TGTGCCAGCAGCCAAGACTTTGGGAGGGGTTGGGAGCAGTACTTC.

V and J are TRBV29-1 and TRBJ2-7; D is unclear. CDR1 is SQVTM, CDR2 ANQGSEA, per germline. CDR3 length: 12 residues. The V gene lost 4 bases and the J gene lost 0 bases, with 7 bases spanning the gap. This CDR3 reads CSVGRSSYEQYF. In nucleotides, the CDR3 is TGCAGCGTTGGTCGCAGCTCCTACGAGCAGTACTTC.

This rearrangement joins TRBV18 to TRBJ2-1; TRBD2 matches at 11 bases. J lost 9 bases, V lost 4 bases, and 8 bases had no gene match. Germline lookup yields CDR1 KGHSH and CDR2 LQKENI. The CDR3 runs to 15 residues. The chain's CDR3 is CASSRETSGISEQFF. The CDR3 DNA sequence: TGTGCCAGCTCACGCGAGACTAGCGGGATTAGTGAGCAGTTCTTC.

The gene calls are TRBV19 and TRBJ2-7; D is possibly TRBD2 (5 bases). The length of the CDR3 is 17 residues. Trimming stripped 1 base from V and 2 bases from J, with 18 bases between. The V gene's germline CDR1 is LNHDA and CDR2 SQIVND (reference sequence). DNA of the CDR3: TGTGCCAGTAGTATAGTAAAGGAGCGGATCCCAGCCTACGAGCAGTACTTC. It specifies CASSIVKERIPAYEQYF.

The rearrangement joins TRBV30 to TRBJ2-1; TRBD2 matches 9 bases. Germline V gene data show CDR1 as GTSNPN and CDR2 as SVGIG (reference sequence). The CDR3 length is 14 residues. The CDR3 protein is CARASGNHGNEQFF. Here the CDR3 DNA reads TGTGCTAGGGCTAGCGGGAATCATGGCAATGAGCAGTTCTTC. Combining the CDR3 with reference TRBV30 and TRBJ2-1 gives the whole variable domain SQTIHQWPATLVQPVGSPLSLECTVEGTSNPNLYWYRQAAGRGLQLLFYSVGIGQISSEVPQNLSASRPQDRQFILSSKKLLLSDSGFYLCARASGNHGNEQFFGPGTRLTVL.

J is TRBJ2-7 and V is TRBV7-8; D unclear. CDR1 is SGHVS and CDR2 is FQNEAQ in the germline V gene. With 1 base removed from V and 3 bases from J, the gap between germline ends came to 10 bases. CDR3 length: 14 residues. The CDR3 DNA sequence: TGTGCCAGCAGCTTAGGGTCTCGCGACTACGAGCAGTACTTC. It codes for CASSLGSRDYEQYF.

The chain uses TRBV18 and TRBJ2-7; D is possibly TRBD2 (6 bases). V lost 2 bases and J 3 bases, leaving 14 bases between the germline ends. The CDR3 is made up of 15 amino acids. Germline assignment: CDR1 KGHSH and CDR2 LQKENI. The CDR3 DNA is TGTGCCAGCTCACCATTTCGCGGGACCTACTACGAGCAGTACTTC. Its protein is CASSPFRGTYYEQYF.

This chain joins TRBV2 and TRBJ2-2; TRBD1 matches at 10 bases. Germline CDR1 SNHLY, CDR2 FYNNEI. The V segment lost 6 bases and the J segment 7 bases; nucleotides outside the gene matches: 11. This CDR3 contains 16 residues. The CDR3 region is CASRPYAGTGDGELFF. The CDR3 nucleotides are TGTGCCAGCAGACCGTACGCCGGGACAGGGGACGGGGAGCTGTTTTTT.

CDR3 DNA: TGTGCCAGCTCACCGGAGGGAGGACACTTCTATGGCTACACCTTC. Translating it yields CASSPEGGHFYGYTF. The genes are TRBV18 and TRBJ1-2, with TRBD1 as a possible D gene (5 bases). The CDR3 covers 15 residues. From germline, CDR1 is KGHSH and CDR2 LQKENI. The V gene lost 3 bases and the J gene lost 4 bases, with 15 bases spanning the gap. The full variable domain, completed using reference TRBV18 and TRBJ1-2, is NAGVMQNPRHLVRRRGQEARLRCSPMKGHSHVYWYRQLPEEGLKFMVYLQKENIIDESGMPKERFSAEFPKEGPSILRIQQVVRGDSAAYFCASSPEGGHFYGYTFGSGTRLTVV.

The chain recombines TRBV6-5 with TRBJ2-3, with 13 bases lining up with TRBD2. The CDR3 is 15 amino acids. Germline trimming cut 4 bases from V and 4 bases from J; bases unmatched to any gene: 2. Germline CDR1 and CDR2: MNHEY and SVGAGI. The DNA of the CDR3 is TGTGCCAGCAGTTTCGGGACTAGCGGGGCAGATACGCAGTATTTT. Protein: CASSFGTSGADTQYF.

The V gene is TRBV5-4, the J gene TRBJ2-1; possibly TRBD2 for D (5 bases). Germline loops: CDR1 SGHNT, CDR2 YYREEE (reference sequence). V lost 4 bases and J 5 bases, leaving 13 bases between the germline ends. This CDR3 contains 14 residues. The CDR3 DNA is TGTGCCAGCAGCACTAGGACGGGAAACAATGAGCAGTTCTTC. Encoded protein: CASSTRTGNNEQFF.

This clone has more than one count but fewer than ten. The chain recombines TRBV28 with TRBJ1-5; D may be TRBD1 (6 bases). Per the germline V gene, CDR1 is MDHEN and CDR2 is SYDVKM. V was trimmed by 3 bases and J by 5 bases, leaving 23 bases between them. CDR3 length: 18 residues. The CDR3 loop reads CASSFSQGLGAVDQPQHF. The DNA for the CDR3 is TGTGCCAGCAGTTTCAGTCAGGGGCTGGGCGCGGTCGATCAGCCCCAGCATTTT.

This chain joins TRBV12-3 or TRBV12-4 and TRBJ1-2; TRBD1 aligns across 7 bases. The V segment lost 6 bases and the J segment 9 bases; nucleotides outside the gene matches: 4. This CDR3 contains 11 residues. CDR3 nucleotide sequence: TGTGCCAGCAGCTTGACAGGGCGCTACACCTTC. The encoded protein is CASSLTGRYTF.

In this sample, this clone turned up once. The chain has TRBV12-5 and TRBJ1-1; perhaps TRBD1 as D (5 bases). The ends were cut back, 1 base at V and 2 bases at J, with 8 bases in the middle. Germline V lookup: CDR1 LGHNT, CDR2 FRNRAP. The CDR3 is 14 residues long. The CDR3 reads CASGLGQINTEAFF. The DNA for the CDR3 is TGTGCTAGTGGTTTGGGACAGATCAACACTGAAGCTTTCTTT.

This rearrangement joins TRBV6-6 to TRBJ1-2, with TRBD1 identical over 11 bases. Germline V gene lookup returns CDR1 MNHNY and CDR2 SVGAGI (reference sequence). This CDR3 has 15 amino acids. After removal of 4 bases from V and 4 bases from J, the junction contained 5 bases not matched to a gene. This CDR3 reads CASSWTGGGSYGYTF. The CDR3, as DNA: TGTGCCAGCAGTTGGACAGGGGGCGGTAGCTATGGCTACACCTTC.

The genes are TRBV19 and TRBJ2-1; possible D gene TRBD1, 6 bases. Germline CDR1 and CDR2: LNHDA and SQIVND (reference sequence). V was pared by 1 base and J by 14 bases, with 15 bases between. The CDR3 consists of 13 residues. As DNA, the CDR3 is TGTGCCAGTAGTATAGGGGCCGGGACATTGGAGTTCTTC. Translated, it gives CASSIGAGTLEFF.

This clone was observed a single time. The chain carries TRBV5-1 and TRBJ1-4; 7 bases are shared with TRBD1. There are 14 residues in the CDR3. CDR1 and CDR2 (germline): SGHRS, YFSETQ. After removal of 4 bases from V and 4 bases from J, the junction contained 4 bases not matched to a gene. In nucleotides, the CDR3 is TGCGCCAGCAGCCCTACAGGGGTTAATGAAAAACTGTTTTTT. Its translation: CASSPTGVNEKLFF.